These 20 T cell receptor beta chains share one sample of origin, sequenced in a study of blood T cells in healthy people across ages (dated by TCRdb to 2014 to 2015). Libraries came from 5' RACE. TCRdb names Illumina HiSeq 2500 as the instrument used. A second about 6 to 11 cycle PCR used a sample-barcoded 5' primer and a J-beta primer mix. TCRdb redid the processing of the public reads, applying fastp at Q25 and MiXCR, and retained in-frame beta chains. Merged by CDR3 protein, the rows form single entries marked with the most common genes and DNA. The sample records more than 650,000 distinct CDR3 sequences, under 30% of which are singletons. The top ten clones comprise about 3% of the sample. These data also formed part of another study, on T cells of mothers and their children.

Material for sequencing was blood. Source of these receptors: a boy aged 5-17 years in good health.

This clonotype appeared a few times. J is TRBJ2-1 and V is TRBV12-3 or TRBV12-4; 7 nucleotides match TRBD2. CDR3 length: 16 amino acids. After removal of 2 bases from V and 0 bases from J, the junction contained 4 bases not matched to a gene. The CDR3 bases are TGTGCCAGCAGTTTACCTGGCGGGGGCTCCTACAATGAGCAGTTCTTC. Translated: CASSLPGGGSYNEQFF.

About this clonotype itself: Germline is not matched at one junction end, which may reflect a read error. The CDR3 sequence: CASSSGNSGELFF. CDR3 bases: TGTGCCAGCAGTTCGGGGAACTCCGGGGAGCTGTTTTTT. The V call is TRBV27, the J call TRBJ2-2; TRBD2 is a possible D gene (5 bases). The CDR3 runs 13 residues. The germline gives CDR1 MNHEY, CDR2 SMNVEV (reference sequence).

V gene TRBV6-6 combines with J gene TRBJ1-2; D call uncertain. From germline, CDR1 is MNHNY and CDR2 SVGAGI (reference sequence). V lost 6 bases, J lost 6 bases, and 14 bases lay in between. The CDR3 runs to 13 residues. The DNA of the CDR3 is TGTGCCAGCAGCCGCGGACCGGAGAATGGCTACACCTTC. It translates to CASSRGPENGYTF.

This clonotype was counted a few times. Written as DNA, the CDR3 is TGTGCCAGCTCCTTAAATCAGGGCTACGAGCAGTACTTC. It codes for CASSLNQGYEQYF. The chain carries TRBV9 and TRBJ2-7, with D possibly matching TRBD1 (5 bases). This CDR3 is 13 amino acids long. With 7 bases removed from V and 3 bases from J, the gap between germline ends came to 14 bases. The germline V gene encodes CDR1 SGDLS and CDR2 YYNGEE.

The chain uses TRBV29-1 and TRBJ2-5, with 10 bases matching TRBD2. Unmatched junction bases numbered 10, after V lost 6 bases and J lost 9 bases. Germline-derived CDR1 and CDR2 are SQVTM and ANQGSEA. CDR3 length: 13 amino acids. The CDR3 loop reads CSVGLAEGGAQYF. The DNA for the CDR3 is TGCAGCGTCGGACTAGCGGAGGGCGGGGCCCAGTACTTC.

The gene calls are TRBV29-1 and TRBJ2-1; 9 bases match TRBD2. Germline assignment: CDR1 SQVTM and CDR2 ANQGSEA. Losses at the gene ends were 2 bases for V and 6 bases for J; bases not matched to a gene: 8. This CDR3 has 15 amino acids. CDR3 DNA: TGCAGCGTTGAATATCTAGCGGGACGCCTCAATGAGCAGTTCTTC. Residues: CSVEYLAGRLNEQFF.

The chain combines TRBV2 with TRBJ1-2; D may be TRBD1 (5 bases). CDR3 length equals 13 residues. CDR1 is SNHLY and CDR2 is FYNNEI in the germline V gene. The ends were cut back, 1 base at V and 12 bases at J, with 15 bases in the middle. CDR3 sequence: CASSEGQRTQNTF. The CDR3 DNA reads TGTGCCAGCAGTGAAGGACAGCGAACTCAGAACACCTTC. Based on the CDR3 plus reference TRBV2 and TRBJ1-2, the full variable domain is EPEVTQTPSHQVTQMGQEVILRCVPISNHLYFYWYRQILGQKVEFLVSFYNNEISEKSEIFDDQFSVERPDGSNFTLKIRSTKLEDSAMYFCASSEGQRTQNTFGSGTRLTVV.

This clonotype has a handful of counts. The chain uses TRBV11-2 and TRBJ1-2; tentatively, D is TRBD1 (5 bases). The CDR3 extends over 15 amino acids. V lost 5 bases and J 6 bases, leaving 19 bases between the germline ends. The V gene's germline CDR1 is SGHAT and CDR2 FQNNGV. The DNA of the CDR3 is TGTGCCAGCAGCCCGGCCAATGCGGGGGTTGATGGCTACACCTTC. Translated: CASSPANAGVDGYTF.

This clonotype occurred a few times. The chain uses TRBV7-3 and TRBJ2-1; 10 bases are shared with TRBD2. The CDR3 is 15 residues long. Germline V lookup: CDR1 SGHTA, CDR2 FQGTGA. V shed 5 bases and J 8 bases; nucleotides not matched to a gene: 9. Written as DNA, the CDR3 is TGTGCCAGCAGCCTATTAGCGGGGGGTAGGGATGAGCAGTTCTTC. Residues: CASSLLAGGRDEQFF.

The chain is built from TRBV7-8 and TRBJ1-2; D perhaps matches TRBD1 (6 bases). This CDR3 is 14 amino acids long. Germline V gives CDR1 SGHVS, CDR2 FQNEAQ. V lost 5 bases and J 3 bases, leaving 13 bases between the germline ends. DNA of the CDR3: TGTGCCAGCAGCCCCCACAGGGATTACTATGGCTACACCTTC. Translating it yields CASSPHRDYYGYTF. The whole variable domain, filled in from reference TRBV7-8 and TRBJ1-2, reads GAGVSQSPRYKVAKRGQDVALRCDPISGHVSLFWYQQALGQGPEFLTYFQNEAQLDKSGLPSDRFFAERPEGSVSTLKIQRTQQEDSAVYLCASSPHRDYYGYTFGSGTRLTVV.

The chain has TRBV20-1 and TRBJ2-5, with 10 positions matching TRBD2. Germline V gives CDR1 DFQATT, CDR2 SNEGSKA (reference sequence). The junction had 6 bases not matched to a gene; V was cut back by 5 bases and J by 3 bases. The CDR3 covers 14 residues. CDR3 nucleotides: TGCAGTGCTCCAGCCGGACTAGCGGAAGAGACCCAGTACTTC. It codes for CSAPAGLAEETQYF.

This clonotype was seen only a few times. J is TRBJ2-5 and V is TRBV6-1; D not resolved. The CDR3 is 13 amino acids. Trimming pared 3 bases from V and 2 bases from J, leaving 7 bases between. Germline CDR1 and CDR2: MNHNS and SASEGT. The chain's CDR3 is CASSEGNQETQYF. The CDR3 coding sequence is TGTGCCAGCAGTGAGGGGAATCAAGAGACCCAGTACTTC.

This clonotype was counted between two and nine times. The V and J genes are TRBV5-1 and TRBJ2-1; maybe TRBD1 (5 bases). The DNA end is a closer match to TRBJ2-7, so the J assignment may be wrong. The length of the CDR3 is 15 residues. Germline V gene sequence: CDR1 SGHRS, CDR2 YFSETQ. The CDR3 sequence is CASRYEGNRFYEQYF. The CDR3 nucleotides read TGCGCCAGCAGGTACGAAGGAAACAGGTTCTACGAGCAGTACTTC.

The V gene is TRBV5-1, the J gene TRBJ2-7; D could derive from TRBD1 or TRBD2 (6 bases each). CDR1 and CDR2 (germline): SGHRS, YFSETQ. V was pared by 3 bases and J by 3 bases, with 19 bases between. This CDR3 comprises 16 residues. The CDR3 spells CASSSGGDNTVYEQYF. DNA for the CDR3: TGCGCCAGCAGCTCCGGCGGGGACAACACCGTCTACGAGCAGTACTTC.

This clonotype was seen a handful of times. The chain is built from TRBV4-1 and TRBJ2-5; 16 nucleotides align to TRBD2. The end of the DNA aligns better with TRBJ2-1, so the J call may be wrong. The CDR3 is made up of 17 amino acids. CDR1 and CDR2 (germline): MGHRA, YSYEKL. As DNA, the CDR3 is TGCGCCAGCAGCCCCCCAGGAGGGACTAGCGGGGGGGCCGGGCAGTTCTTC. It specifies CASSPPGGTSGGAGQFF.

The chain has TRBV7-6 and TRBJ2-7, with a possible D match to TRBD2 (6 bases). Germline CDR1 and CDR2: SGHVS and FNYEAQ. The CDR3 spans 15 residues. The V gene lost 7 bases and the J gene lost 2 bases, with 18 bases spanning the gap. Here the CDR3 DNA reads TGTGCCAGCATCACACTCCGGGGGTTACCCTACGAGCAGTACTTC. This codes for CASITLRGLPYEQYF.

The chain has TRBV5-8 and TRBJ2-7, with 12 bases that match TRBD1. The CDR3 consists of 15 residues. Per germline, CDR1 SGHTS and CDR2 YDEGEE. J lost 2 bases, V lost 4 bases, and 4 bases had no gene match. The CDR3 protein is CASSIRDRGPYEQYF. Here the CDR3 DNA reads TGTGCCAGCAGCATCCGGGACAGGGGGCCCTACGAGCAGTACTTC.

This clonotype showed up just a few times. The CDR3 bases are TGTGCCAGCAGCCAGGCCCTGTCACAAGGAAACACCATATATTTT. This encodes CASSQALSQGNTIYF. The V call is TRBV4-2, the J call TRBJ1-3; D remains unclear. CDR3 length: 15 residues. Germline values: CDR1 LGHNA, CDR2 YNFKEQ. V was shortened by 3 bases and J by 4 bases, with 13 bases between the two germline ends.

The chain joins TRBV15 to TRBJ1-2; D not certain. This CDR3 spans 13 amino acids. Germline CDR1 is LNHNV and CDR2 is YYDKDF (reference sequence). V dropped 11 bases and J dropped 4 bases, with 17 bases sitting between them. The DNA for the CDR3 is TGTGCCTCTTCTGTGGACGGAGCCTATGGCTACACCTTC. Its protein is CASSVDGAYGYTF. The full variable domain, rest sourced from reference TRBV15 and TRBJ1-2, is DAMVIQNPRYQVTQFGKPVTLSCSQTLNHNVMYWYQQKSSQAPKLLFHYYDKDFNNEADTPDNFQSRRPNTSFCFLDIRSPGLGDTAMYLCASSVDGAYGYTFGSGTRLTVV.

The chain uses TRBV10-3 and TRBJ2-7, with no clear D. Germline V gives CDR1 ENHRY, CDR2 SYGVKD. The length of the CDR3 is 14 residues. V lost 3 bases to trimming and J lost 4 bases, with 13 bases between them. The CDR3 protein is CAISEGRHQYEQYF. CDR3 DNA: TGTGCCATCAGTGAAGGTAGACATCAATACGAGCAGTACTTC.